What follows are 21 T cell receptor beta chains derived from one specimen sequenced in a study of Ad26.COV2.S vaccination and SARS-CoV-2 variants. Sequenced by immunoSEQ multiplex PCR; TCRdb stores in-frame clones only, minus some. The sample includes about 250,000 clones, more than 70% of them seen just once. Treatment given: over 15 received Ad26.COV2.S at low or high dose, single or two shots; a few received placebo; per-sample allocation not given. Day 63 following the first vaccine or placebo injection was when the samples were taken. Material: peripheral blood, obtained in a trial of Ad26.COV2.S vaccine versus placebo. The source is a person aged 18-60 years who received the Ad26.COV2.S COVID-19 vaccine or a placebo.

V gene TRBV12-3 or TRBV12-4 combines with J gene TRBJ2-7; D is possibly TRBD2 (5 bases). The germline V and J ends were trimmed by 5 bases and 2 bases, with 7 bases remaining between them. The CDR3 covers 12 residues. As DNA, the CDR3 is TGTGCCAGCAGTCCCGGGACCTACGAGCAGTACTTC. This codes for CASSPGTYEQYF.

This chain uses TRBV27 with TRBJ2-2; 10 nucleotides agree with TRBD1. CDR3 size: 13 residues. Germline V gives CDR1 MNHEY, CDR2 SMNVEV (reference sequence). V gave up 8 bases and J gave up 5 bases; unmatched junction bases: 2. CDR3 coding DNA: TGTGCCAGCGGGGGACAGGGGACCGGGGAGCTGTTTTTT. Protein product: CASGGQGTGELFF.

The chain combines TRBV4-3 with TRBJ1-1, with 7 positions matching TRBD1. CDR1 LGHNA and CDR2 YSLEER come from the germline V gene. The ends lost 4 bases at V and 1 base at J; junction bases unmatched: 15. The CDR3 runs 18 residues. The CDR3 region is CASSLKTTGTGGNTEAFF. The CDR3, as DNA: TGCGCCAGCAGCCTCAAAACGACAGGGACGGGGGGGAACACTGAAGCTTTCTTT.

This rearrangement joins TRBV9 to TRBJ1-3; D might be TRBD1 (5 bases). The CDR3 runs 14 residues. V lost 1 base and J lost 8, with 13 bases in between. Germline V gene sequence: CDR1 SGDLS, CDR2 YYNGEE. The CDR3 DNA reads TGTGCCAGCAGCGTAACGGCAGGGAGGGACACCATATATTTT. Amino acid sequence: CASSVTAGRDTIYF.

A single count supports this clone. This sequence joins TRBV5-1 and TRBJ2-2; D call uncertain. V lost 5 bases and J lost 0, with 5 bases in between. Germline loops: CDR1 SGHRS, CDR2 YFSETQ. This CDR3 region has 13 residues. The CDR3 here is CASRASNTGELFF. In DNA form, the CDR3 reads TGCGCCAGCAGAGCTTCGAACACCGGGGAGCTGTTTTTT.

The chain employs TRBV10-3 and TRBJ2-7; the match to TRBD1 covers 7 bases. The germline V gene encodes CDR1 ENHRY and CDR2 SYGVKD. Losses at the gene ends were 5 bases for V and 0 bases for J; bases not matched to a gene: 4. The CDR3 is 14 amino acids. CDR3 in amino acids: CAISPRTGSYEQYF. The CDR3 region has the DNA TGTGCCATCAGTCCACGGACAGGCTCCTACGAGCAGTACTTC.

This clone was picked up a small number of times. CDR3 in DNA: TGTGCCTGGACTGTAGCGGGAGCGGCAGATACGCAGTATTTT. Amino acid sequence: CAWTVAGAADTQYF. The genes are TRBV30 and TRBJ2-3; the match to TRBD2 covers 9 bases. Unmatched junction bases numbered 6, after V lost 4 bases and J lost 4 bases. CDR1 GTSNPN and CDR2 SVGIG come from the germline V gene (reference sequence). The CDR3 extends over 14 amino acids. Full variable domain (outside the CDR3, taken from reference TRBV30 and TRBJ2-3): SQTIHQWPATLVQPVGSPLSLECTVEGTSNPNLYWYRQAAGRGLQLLFYSVGIGQISSEVPQNLSASRPQDRQFILSSKKLLLSDSGFYLCAWTVAGAADTQYFGPGTRLTVL.

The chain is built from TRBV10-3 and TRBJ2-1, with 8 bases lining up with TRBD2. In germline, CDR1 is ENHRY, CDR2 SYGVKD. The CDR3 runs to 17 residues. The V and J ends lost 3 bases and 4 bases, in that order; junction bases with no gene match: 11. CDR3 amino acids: CAISDRSGTSLYNEQFF. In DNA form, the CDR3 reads TGTGCCATCAGTGATAGGTCCGGGACTAGTCTGTACAATGAGCAGTTCTTC.

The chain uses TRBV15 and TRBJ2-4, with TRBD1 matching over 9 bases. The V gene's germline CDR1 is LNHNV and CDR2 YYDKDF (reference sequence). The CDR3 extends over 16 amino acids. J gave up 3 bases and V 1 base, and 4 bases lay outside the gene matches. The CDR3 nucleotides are TGTGCCACCAGCAGAGCGGGACAGGGCGGCAAAAACATTCAGTACTTC. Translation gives CATSRAGQGGKNIQYF. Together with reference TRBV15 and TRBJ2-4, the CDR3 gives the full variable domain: DAMVIQNPRYQVTQFGKPVTLSCSQTLNHNVMYWYQQKSSQAPKLLFHYYDKDFNNEADTPDNFQSRRPNTSFCFLDIRSPGLGDTAMYLCATSRAGQGGKNIQYFGAGTRLSVL.

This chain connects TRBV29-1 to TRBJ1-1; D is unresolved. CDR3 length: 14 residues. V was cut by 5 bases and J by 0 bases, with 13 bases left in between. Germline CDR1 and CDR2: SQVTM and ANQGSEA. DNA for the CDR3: TGCAGCGTTCAAGGACGGCTTATGAACACTGAAGCTTTCTTT. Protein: CSVQGRLMNTEAFF.

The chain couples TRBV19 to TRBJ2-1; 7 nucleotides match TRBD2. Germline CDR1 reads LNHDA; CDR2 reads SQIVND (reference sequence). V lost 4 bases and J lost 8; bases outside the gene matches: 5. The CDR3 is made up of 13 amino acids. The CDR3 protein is CASSRMTSYEQFF. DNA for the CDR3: TGTGCCAGTAGTAGAATGACTAGCTATGAGCAGTTCTTC.

CDR3 protein: CASSEDYRDTEAFF. CDR3 nucleotides: TGTGCCAGTAGTGAAGACTACAGGGACACTGAAGCTTTCTTT. This chain links TRBV19 with TRBJ1-1; possible D gene TRBD1, 6 bases. CDR1 is LNHDA, CDR2 SQIVND, per germline (reference sequence). V lost 5 bases and J lost 3, with 13 bases in between. The length of the CDR3 is 14 residues.

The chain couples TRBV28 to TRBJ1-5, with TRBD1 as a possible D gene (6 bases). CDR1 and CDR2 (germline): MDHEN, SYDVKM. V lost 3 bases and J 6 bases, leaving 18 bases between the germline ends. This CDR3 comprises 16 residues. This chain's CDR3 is CASSFFQGGGGQPQHF. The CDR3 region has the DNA TGTGCCAGCAGTTTTTTTCAAGGTGGGGGCGGTCAGCCCCAGCATTTT.

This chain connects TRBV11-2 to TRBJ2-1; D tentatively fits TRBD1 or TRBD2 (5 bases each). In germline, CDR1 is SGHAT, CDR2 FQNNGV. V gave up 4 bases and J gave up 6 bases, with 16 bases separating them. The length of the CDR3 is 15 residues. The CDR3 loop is CASSWDPGSGNEQFF. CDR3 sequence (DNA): TGTGCCAGCAGCTGGGACCCAGGGTCTGGCAATGAGCAGTTCTTC.

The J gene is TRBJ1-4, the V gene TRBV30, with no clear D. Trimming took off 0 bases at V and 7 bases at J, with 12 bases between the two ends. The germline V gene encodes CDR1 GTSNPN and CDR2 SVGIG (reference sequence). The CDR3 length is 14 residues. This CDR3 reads CAWSVRSSGEKLFF. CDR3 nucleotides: TGTGCCTGGAGTGTAAGGAGCTCGGGTGAAAAACTGTTTTTT.

CDR3 nucleotides: TGTGCCAGCAGGGAGGTTTTCACCGAGACCCAGTACTTC. Amino acids: CASREVFTETQYF. J is TRBJ2-5 and V is TRBV2, with D perhaps matching TRBD2 (5 bases). V lost 6 bases and J 5 bases, leaving 13 bases between the germline ends. Germline loops: CDR1 SNHLY, CDR2 FYNNEI. The CDR3 totals 13 residues.

The CDR3 reads CAITSSIAGGPTDTQYF. Here the CDR3 DNA reads TGTGCCATCACCTCTTCCATAGCGGGAGGGCCGACAGATACGCAGTATTTT. The rearrangement joins TRBV10-3 to TRBJ2-3; 11 bases align to TRBD2. The ends lost 7 bases at V and 3 bases at J; junction bases unmatched: 12. The CDR3 totals 17 residues. Germline values: CDR1 ENHRY, CDR2 SYGVKD.

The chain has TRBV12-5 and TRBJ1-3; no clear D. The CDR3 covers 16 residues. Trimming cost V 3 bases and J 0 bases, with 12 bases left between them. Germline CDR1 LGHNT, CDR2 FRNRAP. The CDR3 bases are TGTGCTAGTGGTTTTCTTCGGTTCGACTCTGGAAACACCATATATTTT. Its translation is CASGFLRFDSGNTIYF.

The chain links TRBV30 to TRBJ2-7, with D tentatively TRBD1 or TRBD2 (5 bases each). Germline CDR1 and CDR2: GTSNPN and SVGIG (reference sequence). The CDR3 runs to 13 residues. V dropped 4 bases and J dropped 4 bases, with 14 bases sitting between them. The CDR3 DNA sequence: TGTGCCTGGATCGTGAGGGGTGGGTACGAGCAGTACTTC. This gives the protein CAWIVRGGYEQYF.

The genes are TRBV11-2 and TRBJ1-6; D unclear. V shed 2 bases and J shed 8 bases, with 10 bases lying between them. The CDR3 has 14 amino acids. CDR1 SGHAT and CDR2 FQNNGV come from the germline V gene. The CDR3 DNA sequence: TGTGCCAGCAGCTTATCCGGGGTATATTCACCCCTCCACTTT. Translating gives CASSLSGVYSPLHF.

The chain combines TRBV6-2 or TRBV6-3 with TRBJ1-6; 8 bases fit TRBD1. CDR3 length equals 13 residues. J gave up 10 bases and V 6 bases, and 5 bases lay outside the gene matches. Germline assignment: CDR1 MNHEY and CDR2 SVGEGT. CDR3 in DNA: TGTGCCAGCAGCCCGGACAGGGAGTCACCCCTCCACTTT. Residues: CASSPDRESPLHF.